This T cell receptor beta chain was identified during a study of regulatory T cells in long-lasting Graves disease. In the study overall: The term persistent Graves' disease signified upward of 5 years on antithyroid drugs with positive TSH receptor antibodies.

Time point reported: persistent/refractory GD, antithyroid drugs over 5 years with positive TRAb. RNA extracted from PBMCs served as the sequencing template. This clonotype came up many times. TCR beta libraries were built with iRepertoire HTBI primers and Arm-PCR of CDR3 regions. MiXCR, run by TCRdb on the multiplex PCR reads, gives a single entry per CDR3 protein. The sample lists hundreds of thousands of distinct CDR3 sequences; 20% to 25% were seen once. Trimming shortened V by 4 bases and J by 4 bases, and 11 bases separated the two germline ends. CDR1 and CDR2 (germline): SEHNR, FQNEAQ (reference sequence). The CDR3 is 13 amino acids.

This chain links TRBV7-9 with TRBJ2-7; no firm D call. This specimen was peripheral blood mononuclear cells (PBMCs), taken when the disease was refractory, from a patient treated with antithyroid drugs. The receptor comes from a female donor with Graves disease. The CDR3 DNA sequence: TGTGCCAGCAGCTCCACTCTTTGGTACGAGCAGTACTTC. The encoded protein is CASSSTLWYEQYF.